This TCR beta chain comes out of a study of T cells in Graves' hyperthyroidism and ophthalmopathy. Broader study findings: Median prediction lead before ophthalmopathy onset was about 6.7 months with the model. A model of 13 V-J pairs discriminated ophthalmopathy from stable hyperthyroidism. In blood, most of the thyroid clonotypes expanded above 0.001 were also present.

Together with thyroid ultrasound, orbital computed tomography, serum thyroxine and TRAb, clinical symptoms were used for diagnoses. Amplification targeted TCR beta CDR3 regions from RNA transcripts. TCR CDR3 regions were first amplified by RT-PCR with HTBI primers. TCRdb passed the multiplex PCR reads through MiXCR, listing each CDR3 protein once. Of 80,000 to 100,000 distinct CDR3 sequences detected, roughly 40% appear once; the ten largest clones hold roughly 10%. On this clonotype: The antigen is undetermined.

The length of the CDR3 is 16 residues. Germline values: CDR1 LNHNV, CDR2 YYDKDF (reference sequence). V lost 3 bases to trimming and J lost 2 bases; unmatched junction nucleotides: 7. The clonotype originates from a woman in her thirties with Graves' hyperthyroidism. The material sequenced was peripheral blood or thyroid tissue (not recorded which). The rearrangement joins TRBV15 to TRBJ1-5, with 7 nucleotides matching TRBD1. The CDR3 loop reads CATSSSRQGGNQPQHF. CDR3 sequence (DNA): TGTGCCACCAGCAGCTCACGACAGGGTGGCAATCAGCCCCAGCATTTT. Combining the CDR3 with reference TRBV15 and TRBJ1-5 gives the whole variable domain DAMVIQNPRYQVTQFGKPVTLSCSQTLNHNVMYWYQQKSSQAPKLLFHYYDKDFNNEADTPDNFQSRRPNTSFCFLDIRSPGLGDTAMYLCATSSSRQGGNQPQHFGDGTRLSIL.